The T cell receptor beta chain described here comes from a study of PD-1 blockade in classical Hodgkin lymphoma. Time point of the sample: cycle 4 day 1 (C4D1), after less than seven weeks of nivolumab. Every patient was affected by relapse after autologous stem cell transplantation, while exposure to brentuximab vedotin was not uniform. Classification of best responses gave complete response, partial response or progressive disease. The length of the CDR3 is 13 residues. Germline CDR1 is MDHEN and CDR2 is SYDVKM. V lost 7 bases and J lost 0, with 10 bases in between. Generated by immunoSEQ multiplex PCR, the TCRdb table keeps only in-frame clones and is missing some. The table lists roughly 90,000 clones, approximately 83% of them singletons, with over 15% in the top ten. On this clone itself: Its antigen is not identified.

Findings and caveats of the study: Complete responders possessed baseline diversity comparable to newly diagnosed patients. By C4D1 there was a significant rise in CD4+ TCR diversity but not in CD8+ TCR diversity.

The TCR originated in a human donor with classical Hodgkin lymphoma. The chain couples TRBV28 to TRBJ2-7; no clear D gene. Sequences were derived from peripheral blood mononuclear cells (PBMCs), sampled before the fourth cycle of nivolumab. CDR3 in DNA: TGTGCCAGCACCATCGATAGCTCCTACGAGCAGTACTTC. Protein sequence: CASTIDSSYEQYF.